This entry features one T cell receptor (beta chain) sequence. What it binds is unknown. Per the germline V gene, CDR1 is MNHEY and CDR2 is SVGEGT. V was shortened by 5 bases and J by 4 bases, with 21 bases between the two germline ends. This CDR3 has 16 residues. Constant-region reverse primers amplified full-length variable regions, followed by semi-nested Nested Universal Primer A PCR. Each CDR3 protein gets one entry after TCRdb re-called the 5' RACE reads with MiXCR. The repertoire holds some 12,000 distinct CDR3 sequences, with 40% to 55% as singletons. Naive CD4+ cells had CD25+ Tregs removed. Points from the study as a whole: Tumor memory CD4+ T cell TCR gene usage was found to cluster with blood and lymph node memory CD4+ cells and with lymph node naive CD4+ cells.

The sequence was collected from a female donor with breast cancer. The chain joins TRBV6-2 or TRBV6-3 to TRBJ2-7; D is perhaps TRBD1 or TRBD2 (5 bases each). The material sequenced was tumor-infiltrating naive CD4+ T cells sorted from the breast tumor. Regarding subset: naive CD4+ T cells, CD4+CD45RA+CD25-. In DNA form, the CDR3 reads TGTGCCAGCAGTCTTCGGGACGGGACGGGTTTATACGAGCAGTACTTC. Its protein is CASSLRDGTGLYEQYF.